This T cell receptor beta chain came from a study of blood T cell repertoires in COVID-19. At the level of the study: Samples taken during acute and convalescent COVID-19 were collected in the United States, Italy and Spain. In each case, the material was cDNA or gDNA derived from T cells, B-cell-depleted T cells, or PBMCs.

Repertoires were generated with immunoSEQ multiplex PCR, while TCRdb's copy carries only in-frame clones and drops some. The data show 200,000 to 250,000 clones, around nine tenths seen once. Losses at the gene ends were 11 bases for V and 0 bases for J; bases not matched to a gene: 12. The CDR3 runs 16 residues. CDR1 and CDR2 (germline): WSHSY, SAAADI. The clonotype comes from a man younger than 35 with active or convalescent COVID-19. The rearrangement joins TRBV10-2 to TRBJ1-2, with TRBD1 matching over 10 bases. The sample was peripheral blood. The CDR3 loop reads CASSRGTGASNYGYTF. CDR3 bases: TGCGCCTCTTCCCGGGGGACAGGGGCCTCTAACTATGGCTACACCTTC.